This is a list of T cell receptor beta chains from one sample in a study of OX40 agonist ivuxolimab in advanced cancers. The table came from immunoSEQ multiplex PCR; TCRdb's copy has only in-frame clones and leaves some out. The sample lists 70,000 to 95,000 clones, around 87% occurring once. The starting material was CD4+ or CD8+ T cells sorted from blood, obtained in a trial of the OX40 agonist ivuxolimab. All receptors come from an adult with an advanced solid tumor such as melanoma, head and neck, liver or kidney cancer. Each CDR3 is given with its conserved first and last residue. The D gene is left open where the match is weak. Part of the rows lack a size; the others show once, few, many or a class for expanded clones.

CDR3nt: TGCGCCAGCAGTGTGACTACTAACACCGGGGAGCTGTTTTTT
CDR3aa: CASSVTTNTGELFF
abundance: -
j_gene: TRBJ2-2
v_gene: TRBV10-1
d_gene: -

CDR3nt: TGTGCCAGCAGGATACAGGGCCCCGCTAACTATGGCTACACCTTC
CDR3aa: CASRIQGPANYGYTF
abundance: -
j_gene: TRBJ1-2
v_gene: TRBV2
d_gene: -

CDR3nt: TGTGCCAGCAGCTTGCGTGCTCCAGGGTTGGAGACCCAGTACTTC
CDR3aa: CASSLRAPGLETQYF
abundance: once
j_gene: TRBJ2-5
v_gene: TRBV5-6
d_gene: -

CDR3nt: TGTGCCAGCAGTGAGGGGGGCAGGGGCCGCGAGCAGTACTTC
CDR3aa: CASSEGGRGREQYF
abundance: -
j_gene: TRBJ2-7
v_gene: TRBV25-1
d_gene: -

CDR3nt: TGTGCCAGCAGCCCCCGGGGCTATGGCTACACCTTC
CDR3aa: CASSPRGYGYTF
abundance: -
j_gene: TRBJ1-2
v_gene: TRBV28
d_gene: -

CDR3nt: TGTGCCAGCAGTTTAGACAGGGGGACGAACACTGAAGCTTTCTTT
CDR3aa: CASSLDRGTNTEAFF
abundance: -
j_gene: TRBJ1-1
v_gene: TRBV28
d_gene: TRBD1

CDR3nt: TGTGCCAGCAGTTTATCAGGGACAGGGGGCTTCAATGAGCAGTTCTTC
CDR3aa: CASSLSGTGGFNEQFF
abundance: -
j_gene: TRBJ2-1
v_gene: TRBV27
d_gene: TRBD1

CDR3nt: TGTGCCAGCAGGAACTTGGAAAGGGCGACAGGGGGCTTTGGGGAGACCCAGTACTTC
CDR3aa: CASRNLERATGGFGETQYF
abundance: -
j_gene: TRBJ2-5
v_gene: TRBV28
d_gene: TRBD1

CDR3nt: TGTGCCAGCAGCCACAGGACTAGCGGGAGCACAGATACGCAGTATTTT
CDR3aa: CASSHRTSGSTDTQYF
abundance: -
j_gene: TRBJ2-3
v_gene: TRBV7-3
d_gene: TRBD2

CDR3nt: TGTGCCACAGGGACCTCTGGAAACACCATATATTTT
CDR3aa: CATGTSGNTIYF
abundance: -
j_gene: TRBJ1-3
v_gene: TRBV15
d_gene: -

CDR3nt: TGTGCCAGCAGCGTAATGACAGGGAGCGAGCAGTACTTC
CDR3aa: CASSVMTGSEQYF
abundance: -
j_gene: TRBJ2-7
v_gene: TRBV2
d_gene: TRBD1

CDR3nt: TGCAGCGTTGAGTATAGCACAGATACGCAGTATTTT
CDR3aa: CSVEYSTDTQYF
abundance: -
j_gene: TRBJ2-3
v_gene: TRBV29-1
d_gene: -

CDR3nt: TGTGCCAGCAGTTTAAGTCTTTTTAGAAAGGACGAGCAGTACTTC
CDR3aa: CASSLSLFRKDEQYF
abundance: -
j_gene: TRBJ2-7
v_gene: TRBV27
d_gene: -

CDR3nt: TGTGCCAGCAGCGTAGAGGACAGGGTGAACACTGAAGCTTTCTTT
CDR3aa: CASSVEDRVNTEAFF
abundance: -
j_gene: TRBJ1-1
v_gene: TRBV9
d_gene: TRBD1

CDR3nt: TGTGCCAGCAGCCAGTCTCTCGCCAACGTCCTGACTTTC
CDR3aa: CASSQSLANVLTF
abundance: -
j_gene: TRBJ2-6
v_gene: TRBV14
d_gene: -

CDR3nt: TGTGCCAGCGCGCAAGGAGATGGGTACAATGAGCAGTTCTTC
CDR3aa: CASAQGDGYNEQFF
abundance: -
j_gene: TRBJ2-1
v_gene: TRBV28
d_gene: -

CDR3nt: TGTGCCAGCAGTTGGACAGGGGGAAGTCAGCCCCAGCATTTT
CDR3aa: CASSWTGGSQPQHF
abundance: -
j_gene: TRBJ1-5
v_gene: TRBV6-6
d_gene: TRBD1

CDR3nt: TGTGCCAGCAGCTTAGATCAGGGGATGAACACTGAAGCTTTCTTT
CDR3aa: CASSLDQGMNTEAFF
abundance: -
j_gene: TRBJ1-1
v_gene: TRBV7-9
d_gene: -

CDR3nt: TGTGCCTGGAGTGTACCGGGGCGCTGGACTGAAGCTTTCTTT
CDR3aa: CAWSVPGRWTEAFF
abundance: -
j_gene: TRBJ1-1
v_gene: TRBV30
d_gene: -

CDR3nt: TGCGCCAGCAGCGGAGGGTGGACTAGCGGGGGCACAGATACGCAGTATTTT
CDR3aa: CASSGGWTSGGTDTQYF
abundance: -
j_gene: TRBJ2-3
v_gene: TRBV5-1
d_gene: TRBD2

CDR3nt: TGTGCCAGCCTTGCTGGGACTAGCGGTTACAATGAGCAGTTCTTC
CDR3aa: CASLAGTSGYNEQFF
abundance: -
j_gene: TRBJ2-1
v_gene: TRBV28
d_gene: TRBD2

CDR3nt: TGTGCCAGCAGCGCCGCGGGGGGGCACAATGAGCAGTTCTTC
CDR3aa: CASSAAGGHNEQFF
abundance: -
j_gene: TRBJ2-1
v_gene: TRBV9
d_gene: TRBD2

CDR3nt: TGTGCCAGCAGCTTAGCTCCAGCCCGCTCCCAAGAGACCCAGTACTTC
CDR3aa: CASSLAPARSQETQYF
abundance: -
j_gene: TRBJ2-5
v_gene: TRBV11-2
d_gene: -

CDR3nt: TGTGCCAGCAGCCCCTTACGGGGGGGACAGGGAACCTACAATGAGCAGTTCTTC
CDR3aa: CASSPLRGGQGTYNEQFF
abundance: -
j_gene: TRBJ2-1
v_gene: TRBV16
d_gene: -

CDR3nt: TGTGCCAGCAGTTTCTCAGACAGGAATACTGAAGCTTTCTTT
CDR3aa: CASSFSDRNTEAFF
abundance: -
j_gene: TRBJ1-1
v_gene: TRBV28
d_gene: -

CDR3nt: TGTGCCAGCAGCCTGACAGGCCGCATCTCCTACGAGCAGTACTTC
CDR3aa: CASSLTGRISYEQYF
abundance: once
j_gene: TRBJ2-7
v_gene: TRBV5-4
d_gene: -

CDR3nt: TGCGCCAGCAGCTTGGAACTAGCGGGAGCCAAAAACATTCAGTACTTC
CDR3aa: CASSLELAGAKNIQYF
abundance: -
j_gene: TRBJ2-4
v_gene: TRBV5-1
d_gene: TRBD2

CDR3nt: TGTGCCAGCAGTACTCCCCTTCGGGAGACCCAGTACTTC
CDR3aa: CASSTPLRETQYF
abundance: once
j_gene: TRBJ2-5
v_gene: TRBV28
d_gene: -

CDR3nt: TGTGCCAGCAGCTTAGAAGCGGGAGTGTCCGAGCAGTACTTC
CDR3aa: CASSLEAGVSEQYF
abundance: -
j_gene: TRBJ2-7
v_gene: TRBV7-2
d_gene: TRBD2

CDR3nt: TGCGCCAGCAGCCTCTCGGGGGGTGGTAATACTGAAGCTTTCTTT
CDR3aa: CASSLSGGGNTEAFF
abundance: -
j_gene: TRBJ1-1
v_gene: TRBV4-1
d_gene: -

CDR3nt: TGTGCCAGCAGTTTATCCCCTACAGCCCGGGGGACTTATGGCTACACCTTC
CDR3aa: CASSLSPTARGTYGYTF
abundance: -
j_gene: TRBJ1-2
v_gene: TRBV27
d_gene: -

CDR3nt: TGTGCCAGCAGCAAACTATTCCGGGACAGGGTGGTCAATCAGCCCCAGCATTTT
CDR3aa: CASSKLFRDRVVNQPQHF
abundance: -
j_gene: TRBJ1-5
v_gene: TRBV5-5
d_gene: TRBD1

CDR3nt: TGTGCCAGCAGTACCGAGACAGGAAACTATGGCTACACCTTC
CDR3aa: CASSTETGNYGYTF
abundance: -
j_gene: TRBJ1-2
v_gene: TRBV6-5
d_gene: -

CDR3nt: TGTGCCAGCAGTTTACGGGGTTTAGAGACCCAGTACTTC
CDR3aa: CASSLRGLETQYF
abundance: -
j_gene: TRBJ2-5
v_gene: TRBV28
d_gene: -

CDR3nt: TGTGCCAGCAGTTTTCGTTTTTTTTACAATGAGCAGTTCTTC
CDR3aa: CASSFRFFYNEQFF
abundance: once
j_gene: TRBJ2-1
v_gene: TRBV27
d_gene: -

CDR3nt: TGTGCCAGCAGCTTTAGAGGGGGACTGTCTGAAGCTTTCTTT
CDR3aa: CASSFRGGLSEAFF
abundance: once
j_gene: TRBJ1-1
v_gene: TRBV7-2
d_gene: -

CDR3nt: TGTGCCAGCAGCCTAACCTACGAGCAGTACTTC
CDR3aa: CASSLTYEQYF
abundance: -
j_gene: TRBJ2-7
v_gene: TRBV7-2
d_gene: -

CDR3nt: TGTGCCAGCAGCCCCCGGGGGGCTAGCACAGATACGCAGTATTTT
CDR3aa: CASSPRGASTDTQYF
abundance: few
j_gene: TRBJ2-3
v_gene: TRBV7-2
d_gene: -

CDR3nt: TGTGCCAGTAGTAGGGAAAATCAGCCCCAGCATTTT
CDR3aa: CASSRENQPQHF
abundance: -
j_gene: TRBJ1-5
v_gene: TRBV19
d_gene: -

CDR3nt: TGCGCCAGCAGCCAAGGATACACTTTACAGGAGAGCGGCTACACCTTC
CDR3aa: CASSQGYTLQESGYTF
abundance: once
j_gene: TRBJ1-2
v_gene: TRBV4-1
d_gene: -

CDR3nt: TGCGCCAGCAGCTTGCAGGGCAAAGAGACCCAGTACTTC
CDR3aa: CASSLQGKETQYF
abundance: -
j_gene: TRBJ2-5
v_gene: TRBV5-1
d_gene: -

CDR3nt: TGTGCCAGCAGCTTGGCTCGGGGGAGCACCGGGGAGCTGTTTTTT
CDR3aa: CASSLARGSTGELFF
abundance: -
j_gene: TRBJ2-2
v_gene: TRBV5-4
d_gene: -

CDR3nt: TGTGCCTGGAGTCAGAGCTCCTACGAGCAGTACTTC
CDR3aa: CAWSQSSYEQYF
abundance: -
j_gene: TRBJ2-7
v_gene: TRBV30
d_gene: -

CDR3nt: TGTGCCAGTAGTCTCCAGGGATTTGGGGCCAACGTCCTGACTTTC
CDR3aa: CASSLQGFGANVLTF
abundance: -
j_gene: TRBJ2-6
v_gene: TRBV19
d_gene: -

CDR3nt: TGTGCCTGGACCCGAGGAGACTCTGGAAACACCATATATTTT
CDR3aa: CAWTRGDSGNTIYF
abundance: -
j_gene: TRBJ1-3
v_gene: TRBV30
d_gene: -

CDR3nt: TGTGCCAGCAGTTCCCTTTCGGCGAGATTAAGCTATAATTCACCCCTCCACTTT
CDR3aa: CASSSLSARLSYNSPLHF
abundance: few
j_gene: TRBJ1-6
v_gene: TRBV28
d_gene: -

CDR3nt: TGTGCCAGCAGCTTGGAAGGGACAGGGAACAATGAGCAGTTCTTC
CDR3aa: CASSLEGTGNNEQFF
abundance: -
j_gene: TRBJ2-1
v_gene: TRBV5-6
d_gene: TRBD1

CDR3nt: TGTGCCAGCCGTCTCGGACCTTCGGGCTATGGCTACACCTTC
CDR3aa: CASRLGPSGYGYTF
abundance: -
j_gene: TRBJ1-2
v_gene: TRBV6-5
d_gene: -

CDR3nt: TGTGCCAGCAGCAGAGATACCGGGGCCCAAGCAGATACGCAGTATTTT
CDR3aa: CASSRDTGAQADTQYF
abundance: -
j_gene: TRBJ2-3
v_gene: TRBV28
d_gene: -

CDR3nt: TGTGCCAGCAGTATGACTAGCGGGAGGGCTGAGCAGTTCTTC
CDR3aa: CASSMTSGRAEQFF
abundance: -
j_gene: TRBJ2-1
v_gene: TRBV27
d_gene: TRBD2

CDR3nt: TGTGCCAGCAGTAGGACGGTGGGGTCTGAAGCTTTCTTT
CDR3aa: CASSRTVGSEAFF
abundance: -
j_gene: TRBJ1-1
v_gene: TRBV2
d_gene: -

CDR3nt: TGTGCCAGCAGCTTACAAGGAGGGGGGGTTGCTGGAAACACCATATATTTT
CDR3aa: CASSLQGGGVAGNTIYF
abundance: -
j_gene: TRBJ1-3
v_gene: TRBV13
d_gene: -

CDR3nt: TGTGCCAGCAGTTCCCAGGTTCGCTCACCCCTCCACTTT
CDR3aa: CASSSQVRSPLHF
abundance: -
j_gene: TRBJ1-6
v_gene: TRBV6-5
d_gene: -

CDR3nt: TGTGCCAGCAGTTACTCGACCAATCAGCCCCAGCATTTT
CDR3aa: CASSYSTNQPQHF
abundance: -
j_gene: TRBJ1-5
v_gene: TRBV6-5
d_gene: -